Below are 16 T cell receptor beta chains sequenced from a single sample in a study of kidney transplant recipient with SARS-CoV-2 infection. From the reads, TCRdb called clonotypes with MiXCR, one entry per CDR3 protein. The table lists some 220,000 distinct CDR3 sequences, under 30% of them singletons, with less than 8.5% in the top ten. The sequenced sample was a blood sample, obtained at baseline and on roughly day 120 from a kidney transplant recipient. The receptors shown here come from a young adult male patient who had COVID-19 and was a kidney transplant recipient. Some T cells may have originated in the graft donor.

This clonotype was seen ten or more times. J is TRBJ2-3 and V is TRBV3-1; D uncertain. This CDR3 comprises 12 residues. Germline V gene data show CDR1 as LGHDT and CDR2 as YNNKEL (reference sequence). V was shortened by 1 base and J by 4 bases, with 3 bases between the two germline ends. The CDR3 DNA reads as TGTGCCAGCAGCCAAGGGTCAGATACGCAGTATTTT. This gives the protein CASSQGSDTQYF.

Many counts were recorded for this clonotype. The chain is built from TRBV7-2 and TRBJ1-5; possible D gene TRBD1, 5 bases. Germline CDR1 is SGHTA and CDR2 is FQGNSA. The CDR3 length is 15 residues. Trimming took off 3 bases at V and 7 bases at J, with 16 bases between the two ends. The CDR3 is CASSFQGTVGQPQHF. The DNA for the CDR3 is TGTGCCAGCAGCTTTCAGGGAACCGTGGGGCAGCCCCAGCATTTT.

This clonotype was detected only once. The chain is built from TRBV9 and TRBJ2-1; 7 nucleotides align to TRBD2. With 2 bases clipped from V and 6 bases from J, the junction kept 5 bases outside the gene matches. In germline, CDR1 is SGDLS, CDR2 YYNGEE. This CDR3 contains 14 residues. CDR3 in DNA: TGTGCCAGCAGCGTTAGCGGGTTCGGCAATGAGCAGTTCTTC. It specifies CASSVSGFGNEQFF.

Here the CDR3 reads CASSSAGRSRKIYGYTF. The CDR3 DNA follows: TGTGCCAGCAGTTCTGCTGGACGCTCTAGAAAGATCTATGGCTACACCTTC. The chain uses TRBV6-8 and TRBJ1-2; the D is unclear. This CDR3 contains 17 residues. Trimming cost V 4 bases and J 4 bases, with 22 bases left between them. Germline V gene lookup returns CDR1 MNHGY and CDR2 SAAAGT.

This clonotype has at least ten counts. The chain joins TRBV10-1 to TRBJ1-1; 8 positions agree with TRBD1. The CDR3 runs 12 residues. V was pared by 8 bases and J by 8 bases, with 7 bases of the junction left unmatched. Germline CDR1 reads WNHNN; CDR2 reads SYGVQD (reference sequence). The chain's CDR3 is CASSSGTGEAFF. The CDR3, as DNA: TGCGCCAGCTCATCCGGGACAGGAGAAGCTTTCTTT.

This clonotype was found many times. The chain is built from TRBV2 and TRBJ1-2; TRBD1 aligns across 10 bases. V dropped 7 bases and J dropped 4; count of bases not matched to a gene: 6. This CDR3 has 14 amino acids. In germline, CDR1 is SNHLY, CDR2 FYNNEI. The CDR3 protein is CASTTGGSSYGYTF. The CDR3 DNA is TGTGCCAGCACGACAGGGGGCTCTAGCTATGGCTACACCTTC. Supplemented by reference TRBV2 and TRBJ1-2, the full variable domain reads EPEVTQTPSHQVTQMGQEVILRCVPISNHLYFYWYRQILGQKVEFLVSFYNNEISEKSEIFDDQFSVERPDGSNFTLKIRSTKLEDSAMYFCASTTGGSSYGYTFGSGTRLTVV.

This clonotype was recorded many times. This chain joins TRBV6-2 or TRBV6-3 and TRBJ1-1; D might be TRBD1 (5 bases). V gave up 7 bases and J gave up 5 bases, with 14 bases separating them. The CDR3 runs to 13 residues. Germline CDR1 and CDR2: MNHEY and SVGEGT. CDR3: CASIRGGVTEAFF. In DNA form, the CDR3 reads TGTGCCAGCATTCGTGGGGGGGTAACTGAAGCTTTCTTT.

The J gene is TRBJ2-7, the V gene TRBV7-9, with 7 nucleotides matching TRBD1. CDR3 size: 14 residues. Germline V CDR1 and CDR2: SEHNR, FQNEAQ (reference sequence). The ends lost 5 bases at V and 10 bases at J; junction bases unmatched: 14. DNA of the CDR3: TGTGCCAGCAGCCTTATGGCAGGGGGTGGCGAACAGTACTTC. Its protein is CASSLMAGGGEQYF.

On this clonotype itself: A read error may explain this, as a much larger clone is one base away. This rearrangement joins TRBV12-3 or TRBV12-4 to TRBJ2-7, with 7 bases aligning to TRBD2. This CDR3 region has 19 residues. J gave up 4 bases and V 3 bases, and 21 bases lay outside the gene matches. CDR3 region: CASSFQPRGVLWEGYEQYF. The CDR3 region has the DNA TGTGCCAGCAGTTTCCAACCCCGGGGTGTTCTGTGGGAGGGGTACGAGCAGTACTTC.

As concerns this clonotype: A much larger clone lies one base from this, so it may be a read error. The chain recombines TRBV20-1 with TRBJ1-2, with D unresolved. CDR3 size: 16 residues. Trimming removed 3 bases at V and 4 bases at J, with 21 bases between. From germline, CDR1 is DFQATT and CDR2 SNEGSKA (reference sequence). Here the CDR3 reads CSASVLLFRKAYGYTF. DNA of the CDR3: TGCAGTGCTAGTGTACTGCTGTTTCGAAAGGCCTATGGCTACACCTTC.

This clonotype was recorded at least ten times. The chain is built from TRBV6-9 and TRBJ1-2, with D unresolved. V was clipped by 5 bases and J by 4 bases, with 23 bases between them. Germline loops: CDR1 MNHGY, CDR2 SVAAGI. The CDR3 totals 17 residues. The CDR3 bases are TGTGCCAGCAGTAGTGCCGTGCCTTACGGAAAGACCTATGGCTACACCTTC. This codes for CASSSAVPYGKTYGYTF.

Ten or more counts support this clonotype. The gene calls are TRBV10-2 and TRBJ2-7; D is possibly TRBD2 (6 bases). Germline V gives CDR1 WSHSY, CDR2 SAAADI. V dropped 4 bases and J dropped 6 bases, with 13 bases sitting between them. This CDR3 has 13 amino acids. CDR3 sequence reads: CASSVEQEGEQYF. The CDR3, as DNA: TGCGCCAGCAGTGTTGAGCAGGAGGGCGAGCAGTACTTC.

This clonotype was seen repeatedly, ten times or more. The rearrangement joins TRBV6-8 to TRBJ1-2; the D is unclear. Trimming took off 5 bases at V and 4 bases at J, with 23 bases between the two ends. Germline CDR1 reads MNHGY; CDR2 reads SAAAGT. This CDR3 has 17 residues. The CDR3 protein is CASSENVRSRKTYGYTF. The DNA of the CDR3 is TGTGCCAGCAGTGAGAATGTACGCTCTAGAAAGACCTATGGCTACACCTTC.

This clonotype occurred many times. The rearrangement joins TRBV7-6 to TRBJ1-2; no clear D. The CDR3 runs to 13 residues. Trimming shortened V by 5 bases and J by 4 bases, and 11 bases separated the two germline ends. Germline CDR1 SGHVS, CDR2 FNYEAQ. This chain's CDR3 is CASSLGPSYGYTF. CDR3 nucleotide sequence: TGTGCCAGCAGCCTAGGACCTTCCTATGGCTACACCTTC. Filled out from reference TRBV7-6 and TRBJ1-2, the complete variable domain reads GAGVSQSPRYKVTKRGQDVALRCDPISGHVSLYWYRQALGQGPEFLTYFNYEAQQDKSGLPNDRFSAERPEGSISTLTIQRTEQRDSAMYRCASSLGPSYGYTFGSGTRLTVV.

In its sample, this clonotype was seen many times. The chain links TRBV7-9 to TRBJ1-3; maybe TRBD1 (5 bases). The germline gives CDR1 SEHNR, CDR2 FQNEAQ (reference sequence). The CDR3 is 16 amino acids. V was trimmed by 2 bases and J by 3 bases, leaving 14 bases between them. CDR3 region: CASSLLDKRGGNTIYF. Here the CDR3 DNA reads TGTGCCAGCAGCTTATTGGACAAGCGTGGTGGAAACACCATATATTTT. Supplemented by reference TRBV7-9 and TRBJ1-3, the full variable domain reads DTGVSQNPRHKITKRGQNVTFRCDPISEHNRLYWYRQTLGQGPEFLTYFQNEAQLEKSRLLSDRFSAERPKGSFSTLEIQRTEQGDSAMYLCASSLLDKRGGNTIYFGEGSWLTVV.

This clonotype was found many times. This chain joins TRBV29-1 and TRBJ2-7, with 8 bases fitting TRBD1. The CDR3 sequence is 17 residues long. Trimming removed 4 bases from V and 0 bases from J; junction bases left unmatched: 14. CDR1 is SQVTM, CDR2 ANQGSEA, per germline. The CDR3 loop is CSVAARGAGGLSYEQYF. Here the CDR3 DNA reads TGCAGCGTTGCGGCTCGAGGGGCAGGGGGCCTCTCCTACGAGCAGTACTTC.